These 7 T cell receptor beta chains came from one sample sequenced in a study of OX40 agonist ivuxolimab in advanced cancers. Repertoires were generated with immunoSEQ multiplex PCR, while TCRdb's copy carries only in-frame clones and drops some. The sample yields around 40,000 clones, approximately 83% seen once. The sample consisted of CD4+ or CD8+ T cells sorted from blood, taken in a trial of the OX40 agonist ivuxolimab. These receptors were collected from an adult with an advanced solid tumor such as melanoma, head and neck, liver or kidney cancer.

The chain has TRBV9 and TRBJ1-1; a possible D gene is TRBD1 (5 bases). The CDR3 is 15 residues long. The V end was cut by 4 bases, the J end by 3 bases, with 16 bases between. Germline V lookup: CDR1 SGDLS, CDR2 YYNGEE. In DNA form, the CDR3 reads TGTGCCAGCAGCCCCCGGGACGTCGTGGACACTGAAGCTTTCTTT. As protein: CASSPRDVVDTEAFF.

This rearrangement joins TRBV27 to TRBJ1-1; D ambiguous. Germline V gene lookup returns CDR1 MNHEY and CDR2 SMNVEV (reference sequence). V was trimmed by 3 bases and J by 7 bases, leaving 6 bases between them. The CDR3 is 11 amino acids. The chain's CDR3 is CASSLEGEAFF. CDR3 nucleotides: TGTGCCAGCAGTTTGGAGGGTGAAGCTTTCTTT.

V gene TRBV19 combines with J gene TRBJ1-1, with D unresolved. Trimming cost V 0 bases and J 2 bases, with 13 bases left between them. The CDR3 is 16 residues long. CDR1 LNHDA and CDR2 SQIVND come from the germline V gene (reference sequence). CDR3 sequence reads: CASSIDQAGLNTEAFF. The CDR3 DNA reads TGTGCCAGTAGTATAGATCAAGCAGGATTAAACACTGAAGCTTTCTTT.

V usage is TRBV28 and J usage is TRBJ2-7; D is uncertain. Trimming cost V 6 bases and J 3 bases, with 12 bases left between them. This CDR3 comprises 13 residues. Germline lookup yields CDR1 MDHEN and CDR2 SYDVKM. In DNA, the CDR3 is TGTGCCAGCAGGCCCACTTTAGACTACGAGCAGTACTTC. Residues: CASRPTLDYEQYF.

This rearrangement joins TRBV27 to TRBJ1-1; tentatively, D is TRBD1 (5 bases). V gave up 4 bases and J gave up 4 bases, with 13 bases separating them. The CDR3 has 14 residues. CDR1 and CDR2 from the germline V gene are MNHEY and SMNVEV (reference sequence). DNA for the CDR3: TGTGCCAGCAGTTACGGGGACGGGGGCACTGAAGCTTTCTTT. It specifies CASSYGDGGTEAFF.

The gene calls are TRBV5-4 and TRBJ1-5; D possibly corresponds to TRBD1 (5 bases). V was trimmed by 0 bases and J by 4 bases, leaving 8 bases between them. This CDR3 is 14 amino acids long. Germline lookup yields CDR1 SGHNT and CDR2 YYREEE (reference sequence). In DNA, the CDR3 is TGTGCCAGCAGCTTGGCCGGGGGGAATCAGCCCCAGCATTTT. Translation: CASSLAGGNQPQHF.

This chain links TRBV18 with TRBJ1-1; D ambiguous. Per germline, CDR1 KGHSH and CDR2 LQKENI. The length of the CDR3 is 14 residues. With 3 bases removed from V and 2 bases from J, the gap between germline ends came to 10 bases. The CDR3 DNA reads as TGTGCCAGCTCACCCGGAGGGATAAACACTGAAGCTTTCTTT. Its protein product is CASSPGGINTEAFF.